The rows below give T cell receptor beta chains drawn from one sample of a study of CD8+CD57+ T cells in acquired aplastic anemia. Via MiXCR, TCRdb re-called the reads, giving one row per CDR3 protein. The sample includes about 160,000 distinct CDR3 sequences, 40% to 55% of them seen just once. The sequenced sample consisted of sorted CD4+, CD8+, or CD8+CD57+ T cells (not recorded which) from PBMCs. Receptors originate from a human donor with aplastic anemia. CDR3s leave out the opening cysteine and the closing phenylalanine or tryptophan. D genes are given only for firm matches.

j_gene: TRBJ2-3
v_gene: TRBV2
d_gene: -
CDR3aa: ASRRRAGGDTQY

j_gene: TRBJ2-1
v_gene: TRBV29-1
d_gene: -
CDR3aa: SVEARGTGLGSYNEQF

j_gene: TRBJ1-2
v_gene: TRBV10-3
d_gene: -
CDR3aa: AITADPSNYGYT

j_gene: TRBJ1-4
v_gene: TRBV7-2
d_gene: -
CDR3aa: ASSKSATNEKLF

j_gene: TRBJ1-5
v_gene: TRBV5-5
d_gene: TRBD1
CDR3aa: ASSLAQGNQPQH

j_gene: TRBJ2-7
v_gene: TRBV19
d_gene: -
CDR3aa: ASSIIHSEYEQY

j_gene: TRBJ1-1
v_gene: TRBV13
d_gene: -
CDR3aa: ASSPRGIISEAF

j_gene: TRBJ1-1
v_gene: TRBV12-3/TRBV12-4
d_gene: -
CDR3aa: ASSLPRLRELNTEAF

j_gene: TRBJ1-3
v_gene: TRBV11-2
d_gene: -
CDR3aa: ASSLVQGLRNTIY

j_gene: TRBJ2-5
v_gene: TRBV10-2
d_gene: -
CDR3aa: ASSENTGETQY

j_gene: TRBJ2-5
v_gene: TRBV20-1
d_gene: TRBD2
CDR3aa: SARDRGGAGETQY

j_gene: TRBJ2-2
v_gene: TRBV2
d_gene: -
CDR3aa: ASSKTGRVGELF

j_gene: TRBJ1-6
v_gene: TRBV6-1
d_gene: -
CDR3aa: ASSDRSPLH

j_gene: TRBJ2-5
v_gene: TRBV6-5
d_gene: -
CDR3aa: ASSYSDGRETQY